These 3 T cell receptor beta chains were all obtained from the same sample, sequenced in a study of cytomegalovirus exposure and HLA in healthy donors. PCR used 60 Vbeta primers and 13 Jbeta primers. Method: immunoSEQ multiplex PCR; TCRdb's copy keeps in-frame clones and lacks some. The profile covers 150,000 to 200,000 clones, with approximately 80% appearing a single time and 1.5% to 2% taken by the ten largest. What was sequenced was PBMCs. The receptors were sampled from a man younger than 35 in good health and CMV-seronegative.

This clone was seen only a few times. The rearrangement uses TRBV7-6 and TRBJ1-1, with TRBD1 identical over 8 bases. V shed 5 bases, J shed 2 bases, and the junction held 4 bases outside the gene matches. This CDR3 is built from 14 residues. CDR1 SGHVS and CDR2 FNYEAQ come from the germline V gene. CDR3 amino acids: CASSADRVNTEAFF. DNA of the CDR3: TGTGCCAGCAGCGCGGACAGGGTAAACACTGAAGCTTTCTTT.

This clone was detected only a few times. The chain is built from TRBV29-1 and TRBJ1-6, with D maybe TRBD1 (6 bases). The CDR3 loop spans 14 amino acids. Per the germline V gene, CDR1 is SQVTM and CDR2 is ANQGSEA. V was trimmed by 6 bases and J by 7 bases, leaving 16 bases between them. In DNA, the CDR3 is TGCAGCGTGCTCACACAGGGTGGCAATTCACCCCTCCACTTT. Protein sequence: CSVLTQGGNSPLHF.

The rearrangement uses TRBV18 and TRBJ2-7; the D gene is possibly TRBD2 (6 bases). The CDR3 has 13 residues. CDR1 is KGHSH, CDR2 LQKENI, per germline. The V end was cut by 2 bases, the J end by 1 base, with 6 bases between. CDR3 coding DNA: TGTGCCAGCTCACCAGCGGGATCCTACGAGCAGTACTTC. It codes for CASSPAGSYEQYF.